The entry that follows covers one TCR beta chain sequence. The antigen remains unidentified. The data belong to a study of blood T cells in healthy people across ages. Next came a second PCR, run for about 6 to 11 cycles, which used a sample-barcoded 5' primer along with a J-beta primer mix. A template-switch adaptor containing 12 random nucleotides labeled each cDNA molecule. TCRdb analysed the 5' RACE reads with MiXCR anew, one entry per CDR3 protein. The sample carries 790,000 or so distinct CDR3 sequences, roughly 46% recorded once. At least 5.5 micrograms of total RNA were extracted per sample. V lost 2 bases and J lost 1, with 14 bases in between. Per the germline V gene, CDR1 is SQVTM and CDR2 is ANQGSEA. The CDR3 runs 15 residues. Whole-study findings and limits: Compared with aged donors, long-lived donors showed fewer expanded clones, suggesting selection. Diversity of TCR beta per million T cells declined in a roughly linear way with age.

Sample: blood. The receptor comes from a man older than 75 in good health. This chain connects TRBV29-1 to TRBJ2-5; maybe TRBD2 (6 bases). The CDR3 region is CSVETRGGIQETQYF. CDR3 sequence (DNA): TGCAGCGTTGAAACGCGGGGCGGGATCCAAGAGACCCAGTACTTC. The complete variable domain, with remaining parts taken from reference TRBV29-1 and TRBJ2-5, reads SAVISQKPSRDICQRGTSLTIQCQVDSQVTMMFWYRQQPGQSLTLIATANQGSEATYESGFVIDKFPISRPNLTFSTLTVSNMSPEDSSIYLCSVETRGGIQETQYFGPGTRLLVL.